The entry below gives a single T cell receptor (beta chain) sequence along with its context. TCRdb re-called the 5' RACE reads; every CDR3 protein appears as one record, without DNA. This listing includes some 210,000 distinct CDR3 sequences. This sample is part of a study of monozygotic twins with inflammatory bowel disease. The germline V gene encodes CDR1 MGHRA and CDR2 YSYEKL. The CDR3 runs 15 residues. Sequencing input: blood. The chain has TRBV4-1 and TRBJ2-7; the D call from TCRdb, TRBD1, cannot be confirmed without DNA. This TCR came from a human donor with ulcerative colitis or Crohn's disease, or a healthy co-twin of an affected twin (not recorded which). The CDR3 spells CASSQLRDRYYEQYF.